Below, 25 T cell receptor beta chains from the same sample are listed, as sequenced in a study of PD-L1 blockade in urothelial cancer (dated by TCRdb to about 2017). What the time point label conveys for this sample: pretreatment peripheral blood. The protocol used for the library was the immunoSEQ multiplex PCR assay. In TCRdb, the immuneACCESS table is reduced to in-frame sequences with V and J assigned. These tables do not hold every clone; where another copy was compared, an unresolved V gene accounts for under half, and the others remain unexplained. For this sample there are 50,000 to 65,000 clones; 81% appear just once. The ten top clones hold under 3.5% of the sample. The specimen comprised PBMCs, sampled around atezolizumab (anti-PD-L1) treatment. The source is a man in his 70s with urothelial cancer.

Written as DNA, the CDR3 is TGTGCCAGCAGTTTCGGACAGGGGGCGCTCGGAGAGCAGTTCTTC. It specifies CASSFGQGALGEQFF. The V and J genes are TRBV6-6 and TRBJ2-1; 11 nucleotides agree with TRBD1. CDR3 length equals 15 residues. Trimming at V came to 4 bases and at J to 10 bases, leaving 9 bases not matched to a gene. CDR1 MNHNY and CDR2 SVGAGI come from the germline V gene (reference sequence).

This rearrangement joins TRBV11-2 to TRBJ1-3; TRBD1 is a possible D gene (5 bases). CDR3 size: 13 residues. The V gene's germline CDR1 is SGHAT and CDR2 FQNNGV. The V end was cut by 6 bases, the J end by 0 bases, with 6 bases between. CDR3 region: CASRGLSGNTIYF. Written as DNA, the CDR3 is TGTGCCAGCAGGGGACTCTCTGGAAACACCATATATTTT.

This rearrangement joins TRBV19 to TRBJ2-5; TRBD2 is a possible D gene (6 bases). CDR3 length: 15 amino acids. CDR1 is LNHDA, CDR2 SQIVND, per germline (reference sequence). Trimming removed 4 bases at V and 5 bases at J, with 17 bases between. DNA of the CDR3: TGTGCCAGTAGTAATTGGGAGACTAGGGGTGAGACCCAGTACTTC. It specifies CASSNWETRGETQYF.

V and J are TRBV7-9 and TRBJ2-7; the match to TRBD2 covers 11 bases. Germline assignment: CDR1 SEHNR and CDR2 FQNEAQ (reference sequence). This CDR3 has 16 amino acids. The ends lost 5 bases at V and 0 bases at J; junction bases unmatched: 6. CDR3 sequence reads: CASSEDLAGGSYEQYF. The CDR3 coding sequence is TGTGCCAGCAGCGAGGACCTAGCGGGAGGCTCCTACGAGCAGTACTTC.

CDR3 sequence (DNA): TGTGCCAGCAGCTTGGGCGGAACCGAAGAGACCCAGTACTTC. Amino acid sequence: CASSLGGTEETQYF. This chain connects TRBV5-4 to TRBJ2-5; no clear D. V lost 0 bases and J lost 3, with 9 bases in between. The CDR3 extends over 14 amino acids. Per the germline V gene, CDR1 is SGHNT and CDR2 is YYREEE (reference sequence). The whole variable domain, remainder taken from reference TRBV5-4 and TRBJ2-5, is ETGVTQSPTHLIKTRGQQVTLRCSSQSGHNTVSWYQQALGQGPQFIFQYYREEENGRGNFPPRFSGLQFPNYSSELNVNALELDDSALYLCASSLGGTEETQYFGPGTRLLVL.

This chain joins TRBV30 and TRBJ1-5; D gene uncertain. The CDR3 contains 14 residues. Germline CDR1 reads GTSNPN; CDR2 reads SVGIG (reference sequence). V was trimmed by 0 bases and J by 7 bases, leaving 13 bases between them. The CDR3 nucleotides read TGTGCCTGGAGTGTTCTGGGCTTTGGACAGCCCCAGCATTTT. Its protein product is CAWSVLGFGQPQHF.

V gene TRBV5-1 combines with J gene TRBJ2-5; tentative D call: TRBD2 (6 bases). CDR3 size: 15 residues. The ends were cut back, 4 bases at V and 4 bases at J, with 17 bases in the middle. Germline-derived CDR1 and CDR2 are SGHRS and YFSETQ. Here the CDR3 DNA reads TGCGCCAGCAGCCCTTCTTCCGGGAGCCCAGAGACCCAGTACTTC. It translates to CASSPSSGSPETQYF.

V is TRBV9 and J is TRBJ1-4; D not resolved. Per the germline V gene, CDR1 is SGDLS and CDR2 is YYNGEE. The CDR3 totals 13 residues. The ends were cut back, 0 bases at V and 5 bases at J, with 5 bases in the middle. This CDR3 reads CASSVASNEKLFF. The DNA of the CDR3 is TGTGCCAGCAGCGTAGCTTCGAATGAAAAACTGTTTTTT.

This chain links TRBV19 with TRBJ1-4; 9 nucleotides align to TRBD1. This CDR3 is built from 14 residues. From germline, CDR1 is LNHDA and CDR2 SQIVND (reference sequence). V lost 7 bases and J lost 5; bases outside the gene matches: 5. The CDR3 bases are TGTGCCAGTACCCAGGACAGGGGAAATGAAAAACTGTTTTTT. This translates into CASTQDRGNEKLFF.

The chain is built from TRBV6-8 and TRBJ2-3; no clear D gene. The CDR3 contains 19 residues. Trimming removed 4 bases at V and 2 bases at J, with 25 bases between. Germline CDR1 MNHGY, CDR2 SAAAGT. CDR3 DNA: TGTGCCAGCAGTTTCTCCATTTTAGCAGTGTTGAGTTACACAGATACGCAGTATTTT. It specifies CASSFSILAVLSYTDTQYF.

V gene TRBV11-2 combines with J gene TRBJ1-2; D may be TRBD1 (6 bases). The V gene's germline CDR1 is SGHAT and CDR2 FQNNGV. The V end lost 5 bases, the J end lost 4 bases, and 11 bases lay between the germline ends. This CDR3 contains 13 residues. Here the CDR3 reads CASSIGQIYGYTF. The CDR3 DNA sequence: TGTGCCAGCAGCATCGGACAGATCTATGGCTACACCTTC.

This chain uses TRBV25-1 with TRBJ1-1; 8 bases are shared with TRBD1. V gave up 3 bases and J gave up 3 bases; unmatched junction bases: 6. CDR1 MGHDK and CDR2 SYGVNS come from the germline V gene. The CDR3 consists of 15 residues. The CDR3 spells CASSEPGQGDTEAFF. In DNA, the CDR3 is TGTGCCAGCAGTGAGCCTGGACAGGGCGACACTGAAGCTTTCTTT.

The genes are TRBV4-2 and TRBJ2-1; 10 nucleotides agree with TRBD2. The CDR3 totals 16 residues. Germline values: CDR1 LGHNA, CDR2 YNFKEQ. J was trimmed by 7 bases and V by 4 bases; bases with no gene match: 10. CDR3 region: CASSPSLQREGNEQFF. CDR3 in DNA: TGTGCCAGCAGCCCAAGTCTCCAGCGGGAGGGGAATGAGCAGTTCTTC.

The J gene is TRBJ2-1, the V gene TRBV2, with TRBD2 matching 9 bases. J lost 8 bases, V lost 6 bases, and 11 bases had no gene match. Germline lookup yields CDR1 SNHLY and CDR2 FYNNEI. This CDR3 has 15 amino acids. CDR3: CASRPLAGQGDEQFF. As DNA, the CDR3 is TGTGCCAGCAGACCACTAGCGGGCCAAGGCGATGAGCAGTTCTTC.

A word on this clone: At one end the junction does not follow the germline gene, possibly because of a read error. The chain joins TRBV7-2 to TRBJ2-5; tentative D call: TRBD2 (6 bases). Germline V CDR1 and CDR2: SGHTA, FQGNSA. This CDR3 contains 13 residues. The CDR3 here is CASSIGGQGTQYF. DNA of the CDR3: TGTGCCAGCAGCATTGGAGGGCAAGGGACCCAGTACTTC.

This chain uses TRBV11-2 with TRBJ1-2, with 9 bases fitting TRBD1. The CDR3 length is 15 residues. After removal of 3 bases from V and 4 bases from J, the junction contained 6 bases not matched to a gene. In germline, CDR1 is SGHAT, CDR2 FQNNGV. The CDR3 protein is CASSFDRGFAYGYTF. CDR3 DNA: TGTGCCAGCAGCTTTGACAGGGGGTTTGCCTATGGCTACACCTTC.

The rearrangement uses TRBV21-1 and TRBJ2-7; TRBD1 is the table's D call and was not checked against the DNA. TRBV21-1 counts as a pseudogene. The CDR3 is 20 amino acids. The CDR3 nucleotides read TGTGCCAGCAGCAAAGTTGCGGCCCGCTCAGAGAACAGGGTTTCCTACGAGCAGTACTTC. Its protein is CASSKVAARSENRVSYEQYF.

V usage is TRBV6-6 and J usage is TRBJ2-7; D perhaps matches TRBD2 (5 bases). The germline V and J ends were trimmed by 6 bases and 2 bases, with 14 bases remaining between them. Per the germline V gene, CDR1 is MNHNY and CDR2 is SVGAGI (reference sequence). This CDR3 is built from 14 residues. The CDR3 sequence: CASRLESHTYEQYF. Written as DNA, the CDR3 is TGTGCCAGCAGACTAGAGTCACATACCTACGAGCAGTACTTC.

This sequence joins TRBV5-1 and TRBJ1-1; TRBD1 is a possible D gene (6 bases). Germline CDR1 is SGHRS and CDR2 is YFSETQ. There are 14 residues in the CDR3. V was cut by 0 bases and J by 7 bases, with 13 bases left in between. In DNA, the CDR3 is TGCGCCAGCAGCTTGGCCCTGGGGGCGATTGAAGCTTTCTTT. Protein sequence: CASSLALGAIEAFF.

The chain links TRBV9 to TRBJ2-3; 7 bases are a match to TRBD1. The CDR3 contains 15 residues. J lost 2 bases, V lost 3 bases, and 6 bases had no gene match. Germline V CDR1 and CDR2: SGDLS, YYNGEE. As DNA, the CDR3 is TGTGCCAGCAGCGAGGGGACAGCCCCCACAGATACGCAGTATTTT. Translating gives CASSEGTAPTDTQYF.

The chain has TRBV30 and TRBJ1-2, with 7 bases aligning to TRBD1. This CDR3 is built from 17 residues. V was pared by 1 base and J by 0 bases, with 11 bases of the junction left unmatched. Germline-derived CDR1 and CDR2 are GTSNPN and SVGIG (reference sequence). CDR3 loop: CAWSALRKGATNYGYTF. The CDR3 bases are TGTGCCTGGAGTGCCTTGAGGAAGGGGGCGACTAACTATGGCTACACCTTC.

The V and J genes are TRBV4-1 and TRBJ2-1; 10 bases align to TRBD1. Trimming removed 2 bases from V and 7 bases from J; junction bases left unmatched: 5. In germline, CDR1 is MGHRA, CDR2 YSYEKL. This CDR3 is 15 amino acids long. CDR3 in amino acids: CASSQWDRGGNEQFF. The CDR3 DNA sequence: TGCGCCAGCAGCCAATGGGACAGGGGCGGTAATGAGCAGTTCTTC.

The chain couples TRBV7-6 to TRBJ1-1, with D maybe TRBD1 (5 bases). V lost 0 bases to trimming and J lost 4 bases, with 12 bases between them. The CDR3 consists of 15 residues. Per the germline V gene, CDR1 is SGHVS and CDR2 is FNYEAQ. The CDR3 nucleotides are TGTGCCAGCAGCTTAGCTACAGGAAGGACCACTGAAGCTTTCTTT. Its translation: CASSLATGRTTEAFF.

The CDR3 DNA follows: TGCAGCGTTGAGGGTAGCGGGAGCAATGAGCAGTTCTTC. It yields the protein CSVEGSGSNEQFF. The chain employs TRBV29-1 and TRBJ2-1; 9 bases are a match to TRBD2. Trimming took 3 bases from V and 6 from J; bases not matched to a gene: 3. The length of the CDR3 is 13 residues. The V gene's germline CDR1 is SQVTM and CDR2 ANQGSEA.

The chain carries TRBV11-2 and TRBJ1-2; tentatively, D is TRBD1 (5 bases). V was trimmed by 6 bases and J by 2 bases, leaving 10 bases between them. Germline-derived CDR1 and CDR2 are SGHAT and FQNNGV. The CDR3 is 13 residues long. This chain's CDR3 is CASSVGHNYGYTF. The CDR3 DNA reads as TGTGCCAGCAGTGTAGGACACAACTATGGCTACACCTTC.